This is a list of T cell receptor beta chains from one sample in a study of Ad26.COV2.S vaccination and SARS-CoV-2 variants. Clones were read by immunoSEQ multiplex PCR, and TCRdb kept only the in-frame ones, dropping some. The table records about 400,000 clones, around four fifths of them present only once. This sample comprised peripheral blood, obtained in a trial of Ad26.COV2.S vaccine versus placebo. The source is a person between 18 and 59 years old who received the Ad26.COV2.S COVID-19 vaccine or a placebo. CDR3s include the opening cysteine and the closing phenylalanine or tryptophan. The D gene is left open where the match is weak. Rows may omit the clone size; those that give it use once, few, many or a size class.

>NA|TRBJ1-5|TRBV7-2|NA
CASSYGGTGQPQHF
TGTGCCAGCAGCTACGGGGGCACGGGTCAGCCCCAGCATTTT
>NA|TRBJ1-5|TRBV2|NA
CASRQGQGNQPQHF
TGTGCCAGCAGGCAGGGCCAGGGCAATCAGCCCCAGCATTTT
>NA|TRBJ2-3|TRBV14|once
CASSQYFRGEDTQYF
TGTGCCAGCAGCCAATATTTCAGGGGAGAAGATACGCAGTATTTT
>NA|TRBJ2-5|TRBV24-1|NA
CATSDLRQGRETQYF
TGTGCCACCAGTGATTTAAGGCAGGGAAGGGAGACCCAGTACTTC
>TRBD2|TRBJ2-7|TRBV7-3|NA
CASSLQREGSYEQYF
TGTGCCAGCAGCTTACAACGGGAGGGTTCCTACGAGCAGTACTTC
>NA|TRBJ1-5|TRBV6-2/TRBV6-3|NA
CASSPDRQYQPQHF
TGTGCCAGCAGTCCCGACAGACAGTATCAGCCCCAGCATTTT
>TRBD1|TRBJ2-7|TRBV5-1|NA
CASSSGQATYEQYF
TGCGCCAGCAGCTCTGGACAGGCGACCTACGAGCAGTACTTC
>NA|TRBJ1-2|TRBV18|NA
CASSPVGGKGYTF
TGTGCCAGCTCACCGGTCGGAGGGAAGGGCTACACCTTC
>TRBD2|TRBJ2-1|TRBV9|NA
CASSVGGRAENEQFF
TGTGCCAGCAGCGTAGGAGGGAGGGCCGAGAATGAGCAGTTCTTC
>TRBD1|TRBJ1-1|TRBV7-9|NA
CASSLGQGYREAFF
TGTGCCAGCAGCCTCGGACAGGGGTATCGGGAAGCTTTCTTT
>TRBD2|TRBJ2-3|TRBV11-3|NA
CASSLGGRGNTQYF
TGTGCCAGCAGCTTAGGCGGGAGGGGGAATACGCAGTATTTT
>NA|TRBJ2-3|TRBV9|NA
CASSVASGTDTQYF
TGTGCCAGCAGCGTGGCTAGCGGCACAGATACGCAGTATTTT
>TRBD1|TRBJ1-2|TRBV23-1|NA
CASHRIRTGRINYGYTF
TGCGCCAGCCATCGAATAAGGACAGGGAGAATTAACTATGGCTACACCTTC
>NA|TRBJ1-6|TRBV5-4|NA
CASSVTGTPLHF
TGTGCCAGCAGCGTCACAGGGACACCCCTCCACTTT
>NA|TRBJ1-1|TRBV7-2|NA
CASSLAPTVNTEAFF
TGTGCCAGCAGCTTAGCGCCGACAGTGAACACTGAAGCTTTCTTT
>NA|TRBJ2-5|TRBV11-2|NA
CASSFTGRYQETQYF
TGTGCCAGCAGCTTTACGGGGAGATACCAAGAGACCCAGTACTTC
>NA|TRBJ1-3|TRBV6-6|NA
CASSSVINTIYF
TGTGCCAGCAGTTCTGTCATCAACACCATATATTTT
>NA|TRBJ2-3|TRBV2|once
CASSGDPQTDTQYF
TGTGCCAGCAGTGGGGACCCACAGACAGATACGCAGTATTTT
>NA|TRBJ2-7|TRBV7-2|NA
CASSLESSYEQYF
TGTGCCAGCAGCTTAGAAAGCTCCTACGAGCAGTACTTC
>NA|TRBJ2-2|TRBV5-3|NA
CARSFCQGITTGELFF
TGTGCCAGAAGCTTCTGCCAGGGGATTACCACCGGGGAGCTGTTTTTT
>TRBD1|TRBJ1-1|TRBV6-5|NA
CASRGGTGGNTEAFF
TGTGCCAGCAGGGGGGGGACAGGTGGGAACACTGAAGCTTTCTTT
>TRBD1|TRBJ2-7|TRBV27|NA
CASQGQGPYEQYF
TGTGCCAGCCAAGGACAGGGTCCCTACGAGCAGTACTTC
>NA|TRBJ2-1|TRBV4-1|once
CASSQLTDYNEQFF
TGCGCCAGCAGCCAGCTGACAGATTACAATGAGCAGTTCTTC
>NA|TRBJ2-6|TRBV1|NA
CTSSTRTSGGSGANVLTF
TGCACCAGCAGTACTCGGACTAGCGGGGGCTCTGGGGCCAACGTCCTGACTTTC
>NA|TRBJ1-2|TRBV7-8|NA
CASSNGPSYGYTF
TGTGCCAGCAGCAACGGACCGAGCTATGGCTACACCTTC
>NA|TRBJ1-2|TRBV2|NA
CASSELRVYGYTF
TGTGCCAGCAGTGAGCTGCGGGTCTATGGCTACACCTTC
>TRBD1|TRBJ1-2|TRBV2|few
CASSEGQIYGYTF
TGTGCCAGCAGTGAGGGACAGATCTATGGCTACACCTTC
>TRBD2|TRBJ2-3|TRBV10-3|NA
CAISLTSGRARGGTDTQYF
TGTGCCATCAGCTTAACTAGCGGGAGGGCCCGGGGTGGCACAGATACGCAGTATTTT
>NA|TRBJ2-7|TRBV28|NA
CASSLALSEQYF
TGTGCCAGCAGTTTAGCTCTCTCCGAGCAGTACTTC
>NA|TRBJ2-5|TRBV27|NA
CASSLGWGGRFGTQYF
TGTGCCAGCAGTTTGGGCTGGGGGGGCCGGTTTGGGACCCAGTACTTC
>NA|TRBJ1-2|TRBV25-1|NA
CASSATQKGGYTF
TGTGCCAGCAGTGCCACCCAAAAGGGGGGCTACACCTTC
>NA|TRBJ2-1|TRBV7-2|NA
CASSLAWGSYNEQFF
TGTGCCAGCAGCTTAGCCTGGGGGTCCTACAATGAGCAGTTCTTC
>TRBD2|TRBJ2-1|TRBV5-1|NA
CASSTVAGGLLNEQFF
TGCGCCAGCAGCACAGTAGCGGGGGGGCTTTTAAATGAGCAGTTCTTC
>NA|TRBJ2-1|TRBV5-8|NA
CASSHGDWRNEQFF
TGTGCCAGCAGCCATGGGGACTGGAGGAATGAGCAGTTCTTC
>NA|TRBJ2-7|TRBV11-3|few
CASSLRFSYEQYF
TGTGCCAGCAGCTTGAGGTTCTCCTACGAGCAGTACTTC
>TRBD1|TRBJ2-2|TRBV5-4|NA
CASSPGVGTGVSVGELFF
TGTGCCAGCAGCCCGGGGGTTGGGACAGGGGTTTCTGTCGGGGAGCTGTTTTTT
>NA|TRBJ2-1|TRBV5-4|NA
CASSSGTRYNEQFF
TGTGCCAGCAGCTCCGGGACGCGGTACAATGAGCAGTTCTTC
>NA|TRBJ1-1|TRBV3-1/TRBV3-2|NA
CASSPDRRPNTEAFF
TGTGCCAGCAGTCCTGACCGACGGCCGAACACTGAAGCTTTCTTT
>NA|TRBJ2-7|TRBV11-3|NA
CASSLGELWGQYF
TGTGCCAGCAGCTTGGGGGAGTTGTGGGGGCAGTACTTC
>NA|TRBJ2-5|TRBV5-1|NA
CASSLEVGHQETQYF
TGCGCCAGCAGCTTGGAGGTCGGCCACCAAGAGACCCAGTACTTC
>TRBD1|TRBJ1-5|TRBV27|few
CASGPDRGRYQPQHF
TGTGCCAGCGGGCCGGACAGGGGGCGGTATCAGCCCCAGCATTTT
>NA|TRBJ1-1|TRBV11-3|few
CASSLGTTTEAFF
TGTGCCAGCAGCTTAGGCACGACCACTGAAGCTTTCTTT
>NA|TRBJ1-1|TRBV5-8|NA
CASSLYQVQAFF
TGTGCCAGCAGCTTGTACCAGGTTCAAGCTTTCTTT
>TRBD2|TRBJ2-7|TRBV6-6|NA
CASSSSAGGGYEQYF
TGTGCCAGCAGCTCTTCTGCGGGAGGAGGGTACGAGCAGTACTTC
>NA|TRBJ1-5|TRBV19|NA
CASSIGGRSNQPQHF
TGTGCCAGTAGTATAGGGGGGCGCAGCAATCAGCCCCAGCATTTT
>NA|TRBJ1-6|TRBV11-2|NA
CASSLHRQAVNSPLHF
TGTGCCAGCAGCCTTCACAGGCAGGCTGTGAATTCACCCCTCCACTTT
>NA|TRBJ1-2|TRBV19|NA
CASQKGSYGYTF
TGTGCCAGCCAAAAAGGTTCCTATGGCTACACCTTC
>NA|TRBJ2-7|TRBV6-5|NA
CASRPLYEQYF
TGTGCCAGCAGGCCCCTCTACGAGCAGTACTTC
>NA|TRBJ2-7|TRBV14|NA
CASSYFYEQYF
TGTGCCAGCAGTTACTTCTACGAGCAGTACTTC
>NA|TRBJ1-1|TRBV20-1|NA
CSARTGRGAFF
TGCAGTGCCAGGACGGGACGGGGCGCTTTCTTT
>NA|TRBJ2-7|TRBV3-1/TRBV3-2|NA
CASSHTPPYEQYF
TGTGCCAGCAGCCACACCCCCCCATACGAGCAGTACTTC
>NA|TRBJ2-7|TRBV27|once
CASKRLGLSYEQYF
TGTGCCAGCAAACGACTAGGTCTGTCCTACGAGCAGTACTTC
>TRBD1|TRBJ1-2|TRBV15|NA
CATRRDRGLYGYTF
TGTGCCACCAGGAGGGACAGGGGGCTCTATGGCTACACCTTC
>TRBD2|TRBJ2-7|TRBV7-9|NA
CASSLTKPSGEYEQYF
TGTGCCAGCAGCCTTACTAAACCTAGCGGAGAATACGAGCAGTACTTC
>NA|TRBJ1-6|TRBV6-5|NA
CASSYEVNSPLHF
TGTGCCAGCAGTTACGAGGTCAACTCACCCCTCCACTTT